This T cell receptor beta chain was sequenced for a study of human T cells and chemical hapten exposure. MiXCR, run by TCRdb on the RACE reads, gives a single entry per CDR3 protein. The table lists around 330,000 distinct CDR3 sequences, over 5% of them singletons, with 7% to 10% in the top ten. The study's findings and limits: Significantly more large CDR3 similarity clusters were formed by expanded TCRs than by controls. Following DPC sensitization, TCRs present above 1 in 1000 frequency showed no change.

Time point meaning: pre-sensitization, week 0. The treatment here: therapeutic diphenylcyclopropenone sensitization with weekly scalp DPC. Each patch test followed a blood draw. The CDR3 extends over 12 amino acids. V shed 6 bases, J shed 4 bases, and the junction held 2 bases outside the gene matches. CDR1 is DFQATT, CDR2 SNEGSKA, per germline (reference sequence). This clonotype was recorded a few times. What it binds is unknown. The chain has TRBV20-1 and TRBJ1-3, with 8 bases aligning to TRBD1. The sequence derives from a woman aged 18-30 years with alopecia areata. Some clones in this sample may be carry-over from other donors' samples. This sample comprised whole blood, obtained in connection with sensitization to the hapten diphenylcyclopropenone (DPC). The CDR3 loop reads CSAQGAGNTIYF. CDR3 nucleotides: TGCAGTGCGCAGGGGGCGGGAAACACCATATATTTT.